This T cell receptor beta chain was sequenced for a study of radiation and T cells in renal cell carcinoma. Findings and caveats of the study: Baseline intratumoral clonotype presence is unknown without pretreatment biopsies. From baseline, blood top tumor clonotypes peaked at 2 weeks post-radiation.

Clones were sequenced by immunoSEQ multiplex PCR, and TCRdb holds only the in-frame ones, with some missing. The sample consists of 130,000 to 150,000 clones, 88% of them appearing once. Time point indicated: baseline pretreatment blood. As to treatment: 15 Gy SBRT to primary tumor, nephrectomy 4 weeks later. The patient's renal cell carcinoma had clear cell pathology. V trimming: 2 bases; J trimming: 5 bases; junction bases outside the gene matches: 3. The CDR3 is 15 residues long. CDR1 is SGDLS and CDR2 is YYNGEE in the germline V gene. Comment on this clone: Its antigen is not known. Other DNA sequences from this sample encode an identical CDR3 as well.

This chain joins TRBV9 and TRBJ2-3; 12 bases line up with TRBD2. The material was blood, obtained from a patient whose treatment included radiotherapy and nephrectomy. The TCR comes from a woman between 70 and 85 years old with renal cell carcinoma. The DNA for the CDR3 is TGTGCCAGCAGCGTTCTAGCGGGGGGGCAAGATACGCAGTATTTT. This codes for CASSVLAGGQDTQYF.